This passage covers 29 T cell receptor beta chains from one sample sequenced in a study of T cells in Graves' hyperthyroidism and ophthalmopathy (dated by TCRdb to about 2019). The library was produced with multiplex PCR. The instrument was an Illumina HiSeq 2000. The TCR beta CDR3 regions were amplified from the RNA transcripts. The TCR CDR3 was subjected to a first round of RT-PCR using the HTBI primer set and the Qiagen OneStep RT-PCR kit. TCRdb redid the processing of the public reads, applying fastp at Q25 and MiXCR, and retained in-frame beta chains. Duplicate CDR3 protein sequences are folded into a single record with the most common DNA and genes. This sample comprises around 300,000 distinct CDR3 sequences, approximately 15% of them detected only once. The ten largest clones add up to 7% to 9.5% of the sample. The sequenced material came from blood. These receptors were collected from a woman between 35 and 50 years old with Graves' hyperthyroidism.

The sample holds many counts of this clonotype. J is TRBJ2-1 and V is TRBV24-1, with D possibly being TRBD1 (6 bases). Germline CDR1 and CDR2: KGHDR and SFDVKD. The CDR3 totals 17 residues. The V gene lost 3 bases and the J gene lost 1 base, with 15 bases spanning the gap. CDR3 DNA: TGTGCCACCAGTGATGCCAGGACAGTTATATCCTACAATGAGCAGTTCTTC. Amino acid sequence: CATSDARTVISYNEQFF.

The genes are TRBV24-1 and TRBJ2-2, with TRBD2 matching 13 bases. Germline V gene data show CDR1 as KGHDR and CDR2 as SFDVKD. Germline trimming cut 4 bases from V and 7 bases from J; bases unmatched to any gene: 8. This CDR3 contains 17 residues. CDR3 protein: CATSDRTSGSSSGELFF. DNA of the CDR3: TGTGCCACCAGTGACCGGACTAGCGGGAGTTCCAGCGGGGAGCTGTTTTTT.

The gene calls are TRBV5-5 and TRBJ1-5, with D hard to call. The CDR3 sequence is 14 residues long. Germline V gene lookup returns CDR1 SGHKS and CDR2 YYEKEE (reference sequence). Trimming left V 4 bases short and J 9 bases short, with 17 bases between. The CDR3 loop is CASSQFLQSRPQHF. The CDR3, as DNA: TGTGCCAGCAGCCAATTCCTACAGTCACGGCCCCAGCATTTT.

There are a few counts of this clonotype. The chain recombines TRBV19 with TRBJ1-2; D gene unclear. The CDR3 contains 16 residues. In germline, CDR1 is LNHDA, CDR2 SQIVND (reference sequence). The V gene lost 4 bases and the J gene lost 5 bases, with 20 bases spanning the gap. The CDR3 protein is CASSRDSRTLTYGYTF. CDR3 in DNA: TGTGCCAGTAGTAGGGATTCCAGGACCTTAACTTATGGCTACACCTTC. Drawing the rest from reference TRBV19 and TRBJ1-2, the complete variable domain is DGGITQSPKYLFRKEGQNVTLSCEQNLNHDAMYWYRQDPGQGLRLIYYSQIVNDFQKGDIAEGYSVSREKKESFPLTVTSAQKNPTAFYLCASSRDSRTLTYGYTFGSGTRLTVV.

This clonotype was seen many times. The chain uses TRBV29-1 and TRBJ1-5, with 8 bases fitting TRBD1. Per germline, CDR1 SQVTM and CDR2 ANQGSEA. CDR3 length equals 15 residues. The V gene end was trimmed by 6 bases and the J gene end by 3 bases; junction bases not matched to a gene: 10. The CDR3 here is CSVKQGGSINQPQHF. For the CDR3, the DNA is TGCAGCGTGAAACAGGGGGGGTCCATCAATCAGCCCCAGCATTTT.

This clonotype has ten or more counts. This chain links TRBV18 with TRBJ2-5, with D unclear. Per the germline V gene, CDR1 is KGHSH and CDR2 is LQKENI. The CDR3 is 12 amino acids. With 3 bases removed from V and 3 bases from J, the gap between germline ends came to 5 bases. CDR3 residues: CASSPLEETQYF. CDR3 in DNA: TGTGCCAGCTCACCCTTAGAAGAGACCCAGTACTTC.

This clonotype occurred a few times. The rearrangement joins TRBV4-1 to TRBJ2-7; the D is unclear. Trimming took off 1 base at V and 7 bases at J, with 20 bases between the two ends. The CDR3 spans 16 residues. Looked up from germline, CDR1 is MGHRA and CDR2 is YSYEKL. CDR3 protein: CASSQVLIPEFGEQYF. For the CDR3, the DNA is TGCGCCAGCAGCCAAGTTCTTATACCGGAGTTTGGGGAGCAGTACTTC.

The V and J genes are TRBV19 and TRBJ2-1, with D maybe TRBD2 (5 bases). Germline V gene data show CDR1 as LNHDA and CDR2 as SQIVND (reference sequence). The CDR3 covers 14 residues. The V end lost 3 bases, the J end lost 4 bases, and 10 bases lay between the germline ends. The DNA for the CDR3 is TGTGCCAGTAGTATGGGGAGCCTGTACAATGAGCAGTTCTTC. Translation: CASSMGSLYNEQFF.

This clonotype was seen many times. The CDR3 reads CASSIRGTIYGYTF. The CDR3 coding sequence is TGTGCCAGCAGTATTCGGGGGACAATCTATGGCTACACCTTC. The gene calls are TRBV27 and TRBJ1-2, with D maybe TRBD1 (6 bases). V was shortened by 5 bases and J by 4 bases, with 14 bases between the two germline ends. Germline CDR1 reads MNHEY; CDR2 reads SMNVEV (reference sequence). The CDR3 is 14 residues long.

The CDR3 sequence: CSALKTSGRDEQFF. The CDR3 DNA reads as TGCAGTGCTTTGAAGACTAGCGGGAGGGATGAGCAGTTCTTC. The rearrangement links TRBV20-1 to TRBJ2-1; 14 bases are shared with TRBD2. Germline V gene sequence: CDR1 DFQATT, CDR2 SNEGSKA (reference sequence). This CDR3 has 14 amino acids. Trimming took 5 bases from V and 8 from J; bases not matched to a gene: 5.

In its sample, this clonotype was seen many times. V and J are TRBV12-3 or TRBV12-4 and TRBJ2-5; D is uncertain. The V gene lost 6 bases and the J gene lost 7 bases, with 15 bases spanning the gap. This CDR3 region has 13 residues. The CDR3 DNA follows: TGTGCCAGCAGGCCGGACGGAACGATGACCCAGTACTTC. Protein product: CASRPDGTMTQYF.

This clonotype was counted many times. The V and J genes are TRBV2 and TRBJ2-3, with 12 bases fitting TRBD2. J was trimmed by 4 bases and V by 5 bases; bases with no gene match: 4. CDR1 and CDR2 from the germline V gene are SNHLY and FYNNEI. This CDR3 has 15 residues. The CDR3 loop reads CASSRLAGVPDTQYF. CDR3 in DNA: TGTGCCAGCAGTCGACTAGCGGGAGTCCCAGATACGCAGTATTTT.

This clonotype has at least ten counts. The V call is TRBV6-1, the J call TRBJ2-1, with D perhaps given as TRBD1 or TRBD2 (5 bases each). This CDR3 has 12 residues. Trimming stripped 5 bases from V and 8 bases from J, with 10 bases between. CDR1 is MNHNS and CDR2 is SASEGT in the germline V gene. The CDR3 DNA follows: TGTGCCAGCAGTTTCCAGGGAGATGAGCAGTTCTTC. Translation gives CASSFQGDEQFF.

The table lists this clonotype with many counts. The junction shows a germline mismatch at one end, possibly a read error. This chain links TRBV7-7 with TRBJ2-2; D gene unclear. Germline values: CDR1 SSHAT, CDR2 FNYEAQ (reference sequence). This CDR3 has 13 residues. The CDR3 is CASSRDNTGELFF. The CDR3 DNA follows: TGTGCTAGCAGCCGAGATAACACCGGGGAGCTGTTTTTT.

This clonotype came up many times. V and J are TRBV2 and TRBJ1-6; D is uncertain. The germline V gene has CDR1 SNHLY and CDR2 FYNNEI. The CDR3 sequence is 15 residues long. The V and J ends lost 1 base and 5 bases respectively, with 9 bases between them. In DNA, the CDR3 is TGTGCCAGCAGTGAAGAACAGAATCATAATTCACCCCTCCACTTT. It is translated as CASSEEQNHNSPLHF.

This clonotype turned up a few times. J is TRBJ2-3 and V is TRBV18; TRBD2 might be the D (5 bases). Germline-derived CDR1 and CDR2 are KGHSH and LQKENI. CDR3 length: 14 residues. The V end was cut by 8 bases, the J end by 2 bases, with 14 bases between. The CDR3 coding sequence is TGTGCCAGCGCGCGAGGAGGCCCCACAGATACGCAGTATTTT. Translated: CASARGGPTDTQYF.

This clonotype was observed at least ten times. The junction differs from germline at one of its ends, possibly a read error. The chain is built from TRBV11-2 and TRBJ2-7; 8 nucleotides align to TRBD2. The CDR3 consists of 14 residues. Germline V gene sequence: CDR1 SGHAT, CDR2 FQNNGV. CDR3 nucleotide sequence: TGTGCCATCAGCTCCATTAGCGGGACCAACGAGCAGTACTTC. It encodes CAISSISGTNEQYF.

At least ten counts were recorded for this clonotype. The rearrangement joins TRBV7-9 to TRBJ2-2; 10 bases are a match to TRBD2. The CDR3 contains 14 residues. Germline assignment: CDR1 SEHNR and CDR2 FQNEAQ (reference sequence). V gave up 6 bases and J gave up 6 bases; unmatched junction bases: 4. CDR3 sequence: CASRPAGGPGELFF. The CDR3 DNA sequence: TGTGCCAGCAGACCAGCGGGAGGGCCCGGGGAGCTGTTTTTT.

This clonotype came up many times. The chain has TRBV29-1 and TRBJ2-1, with unresolved D. This CDR3 has 12 amino acids. V was clipped by 4 bases and J by 2 bases, with 6 bases between them. The germline gives CDR1 SQVTM, CDR2 ANQGSEA. For the CDR3, the DNA is TGCAGCGTTGTCCCCGCCTACAATGAGCAGTTCTTC. Translation: CSVVPAYNEQFF.

The gene calls are TRBV5-1 and TRBJ2-1, with a possible D match to TRBD1 (6 bases). Germline V gives CDR1 SGHRS, CDR2 YFSETQ. Trimming pared 3 bases from V and 7 bases from J, leaving 20 bases between. This CDR3 is built from 16 residues. DNA for the CDR3: TGCGCCAGCAGCTCCTTGGGGCCTACAGGGCTAAATGAGCAGTTCTTC. Protein product: CASSSLGPTGLNEQFF.

This clonotype has only a few counts. The rearrangement links TRBV9 to TRBJ2-1, with TRBD2 matching 10 bases. The germline V gene encodes CDR1 SGDLS and CDR2 YYNGEE. The trim removed 3 bases at V and 7 bases at J, leaving 4 bases unmatched. The CDR3 spans 14 residues. DNA of the CDR3: TGTGCCAGCAGCGACCCGGGACTAGCGAATGAGCAGTTCTTC. Amino acid sequence: CASSDPGLANEQFF.

This clonotype was observed a few times. The junction departs from the called germline gene at one end, perhaps through a read error. J is TRBJ2-2 and V is TRBV12-3 or TRBV12-4, with a tentative D call TRBD2 (5 bases). This CDR3 comprises 13 residues. CDR3 bases: TGTGCCAGCAGTTCCTTTGTCACCGGGAAGCTGTTTTTT. It yields the protein CASSSFVTGKLFF.

This clonotype was found many times. The V and J genes are TRBV20-1 and TRBJ2-7, with D possibly called TRBD1 or TRBD2 (6 bases each). The V gene lost 1 base and the J gene lost 0 bases, with 10 bases spanning the gap. Germline-derived CDR1 and CDR2 are DFQATT and SNEGSKA (reference sequence). The CDR3 loop spans 14 amino acids. The CDR3 region is CSARVGGSSYEQYF. Here the CDR3 DNA reads TGCAGTGCTAGAGTAGGGGGGAGCTCCTACGAGCAGTACTTC.

The chain recombines TRBV29-1 with TRBJ2-7, with TRBD1 matching 10 bases. This CDR3 has 15 amino acids. Germline V CDR1 and CDR2: SQVTM, ANQGSEA. V shed 3 bases, J shed 2 bases, and the junction held 7 bases outside the gene matches. CDR3 sequence: CSVEERQGAAYEQYF. The CDR3 DNA reads as TGCAGCGTTGAGGAACGACAGGGGGCTGCCTACGAGCAGTACTTC.

V is TRBV5-1 and J is TRBJ2-4; a possible D gene is TRBD1 (8 bases). Trimming took off 1 base at V and 2 bases at J, with 19 bases between the two ends. The CDR3 totals 18 residues. The germline V gene encodes CDR1 SGHRS and CDR2 YFSETQ. The CDR3 coding sequence is TGCGCCAGCAGCTTGACAGGGGGGAGGGACCCTCCCAAAAACATTCAGTACTTC. Amino acids: CASSLTGGRDPPKNIQYF.

The chain has TRBV19 and TRBJ2-1; 7 nucleotides align to TRBD2. This CDR3 is built from 14 residues. V was pared by 3 bases and J by 5 bases, with 4 bases of the junction left unmatched. Germline loops: CDR1 LNHDA, CDR2 SQIVND (reference sequence). The CDR3 bases are TGTGCCAGTAGTATGACTAGCAGCCACAATGAGCAGTTCTTC. Its protein is CASSMTSSHNEQFF. Based on the CDR3 plus reference TRBV19 and TRBJ2-1, the full variable domain is DGGITQSPKYLFRKEGQNVTLSCEQNLNHDAMYWYRQDPGQGLRLIYYSQIVNDFQKGDIAEGYSVSREKKESFPLTVTSAQKNPTAFYLCASSMTSSHNEQFFGPGTRLTVL.

There are many counts of this clonotype. The V call is TRBV2, the J call TRBJ2-3, with D unclear. The V and J ends lost 8 bases and 5 bases respectively, with 2 bases between them. The germline CDR1 and CDR2 sequences are SNHLY and FYNNEI. This CDR3 is 9 amino acids long. CDR3 DNA sequence: TGTGCCAGCGGAGATACGCAGTATTTT. Translated, it gives CASGDTQYF.

This clonotype was recorded many times. The chain joins TRBV12-3 or TRBV12-4 to TRBJ1-1; no definite D call. Trimming removed 2 bases at V and 0 bases at J, with 7 bases between. CDR3 length equals 14 residues. Here the CDR3 reads CASSLLQMNTEAFF. CDR3 bases: TGTGCCAGCAGTTTATTGCAAATGAACACTGAAGCTTTCTTT.

This chain uses TRBV29-1 with TRBJ1-5; TRBD1 aligns across 9 bases. The CDR3 loop spans 14 amino acids. Germline CDR1 is SQVTM and CDR2 is ANQGSEA. Losses at the gene ends were 4 bases for V and 6 bases for J; bases not matched to a gene: 7. In DNA form, the CDR3 reads TGCAGCGTTGGGGGACAGGGCGGAGGTCAGCCCCAGCATTTT. This codes for CSVGGQGGGQPQHF. The full variable domain, in which reference TRBV29-1 and TRBJ1-5 provide the parts outside the CDR3, is SAVISQKPSRDICQRGTSLTIQCQVDSQVTMMFWYRQQPGQSLTLIATANQGSEATYESGFVIDKFPISRPNLTFSTLTVSNMSPEDSSIYLCSVGGQGGGQPQHFGDGTRLSIL.